A single TCR beta chain is shown here with its context. RNA transcripts provided the source from which TCR beta CDR3 regions were amplified. An initial round of RT-PCR targeting the TCR CDR3 relied on the HTBI primer set. TCRdb reprocessed the multiplex PCR reads with MiXCR, giving one entry per CDR3 protein. The sample includes some 560,000 distinct CDR3 sequences, around 15% seen only once; the top ten take around 13%. The trim removed 2 bases at V and 2 bases at J, leaving 6 bases unmatched. Germline lookup yields CDR1 DFQATT and CDR2 SNEGSKA (reference sequence). The length of the CDR3 is 15 residues. This record belongs to a study of T cells in Graves' hyperthyroidism and ophthalmopathy.

The sequenced sample consisted of blood. The rearrangement uses TRBV20-1 and TRBJ2-3; 8 nucleotides match TRBD2. This clonotype originated in a woman aged 40 to 49 with Graves' hyperthyroidism. CDR3 protein: CSARWGLGATDTQYF. The CDR3 DNA follows: TGCAGTGCTAGATGGGGACTAGGAGCCACAGATACGCAGTATTTT.